The source of this T cell receptor beta chain is a study of cytotoxic CD8 clonotypes in ibrutinib-treated CLL (dated by TCRdb to the early 2020s). As for the study more broadly: The cohort was composed of under 12 relapsed/refractory and around 14 treatment-naive patients; IGHV unmutated status was identified in 17 patients. Partial responses were observed in some 24 patients and complete responses in 2; after a median follow-up of 68 months, remission was maintained in 14 patients and progression was observed in roughly 12. Response samples were taken after a median of around 13 months on treatment, ranging from roughly 6 to 36 months. An average of around 250,000 productive templates and 94,082 productive rearrangements was obtained per sample. Longitudinal samples were available for about 30% of the 86 trial participants. Cryopreserved peripheral blood mononuclear cells were collected before treatment, at response, and at either disease progression or sustained remission. Patients were still on ibrutinib when every remission and progressive disease sample was collected. General conclusions and limits of the study: Public clonotypes were found to be uncommon and were observed to contract or remain stable during treatment; the increase in clonality was shown to reflect expansion of private clonotypes at ibrutinib response. Sampling times were not matched between sustained-remission and progressing patients, and lymph node repertoires were not studied. At baseline, clonality was higher than in age-matched healthy donors and showed a strong correlation with circulating CD8+ T-cell counts. Clonality rose at ibrutinib response, remained stable during sustained remission, and dropped back toward baseline at progression.

In light of the paper, this sample's time point label describes: progressive disease on ibrutinib. For TCR beta library preparation, about 2 micrograms of genomic DNA were isolated from cryopreserved PBMCs. Longitudinal blood samples from CLL patients receiving ibrutinib monotherapy were subjected to high-throughput TCR beta sequencing. Patients were enrolled in a phase 2 open-label single-center ibrutinib monotherapy trial. In regard to this clone: Its antigen is not yet known. No clone much larger than this one lies a single base away; base qualities are absent.

CDR1 is given as SGHNT and CDR2 as YENEEA, both from the germline V gene. The CDR3 has 16 amino acids, counting the end cysteine and phenylalanine. Only the CDR3 DNA stays, 48 bases, in frame from base 1. Trimming accounts for 5 bases at V and 0 bases at J, while the number of junction bases matched to no gene is 7. The goal of deep resolution MiSeq sequencing was a depth between 1 in 1 million and 1 in 200,000 T cells, and coverage averaged 10x per clonotype. TCR beta libraries were generated with the immunoSEQ hsTCRB Kit. The authors' pipeline ran thus. Data were analyzed with ImmunoSEQ Data Assistant and ImmunoSEQ Analyzer, with V, D and J genes assigned per IMGT definitions. Clonality, with values ranging from 0 to 1, was calculated as one minus the normalized Shannon entropy of productive rearrangement frequencies. Only overrepresented clonotypes making up at least 0.05% of the repertoire of each patient were included in the public clonotype analysis. Repertoires from around 13 age-matched healthy donors in immuneACCESS were used as clonality controls. The immuneACCESS repertoire file appears here via TCRdb, limited to in-frame rearrangements. These files lack a portion of the clones; in checked studies, under half of the deficit traces to unresolved V genes, and the cause of the others is not known. V and J calls and clone size are as listed in that table; D and trimming were resolved from the DNA. Here the sample has around 160,000 clones; about 88% occur a single time. Around 3.1% of the sample lies in the top ten.

The receptor was derived from a human donor with chronic lymphocytic leukemia. The chain is encoded by TRBV11-3 joined to TRBJ2-5, and TRBD1 aligns with 9 junction nucleotides. The specimen comprised PBMCs, sampled at disease progression, from a patient treated with ibrutinib. In nucleotide form, the sequence is TGTGCCAGCAGCGTCAACAGGGACAGGGACCAAGAGACCCAGTACTTC. It codes for CASSVNRDRDQETQYF.